Following are 12 T cell receptor beta chains from one sample sequenced in a study of spatial heterogeneity in lung cancer. Indicated time point: sample taken at primary tumor resection. Whole RNA from tumor, nontumor lung or frozen PBMC was sequenced unsorted. One entry per CDR3 protein results from TCRdb running MiXCR on the 5' RACE reads. Among around 13,000 distinct CDR3 sequences listed, about 14% were seen once. Here the sequenced sample was PBMCs, taken at surgery. The receptors shown here come from a male donor with early-stage non-small cell lung cancer.

This clonotype appeared a few times. The rearrangement uses TRBV28 and TRBJ1-5, with a weak D call TRBD1 (6 bases). Germline-derived CDR1 and CDR2 are MDHEN and SYDVKM. The ends were cut back, 6 bases at V and 0 bases at J, with 15 bases in the middle. This CDR3 is built from 16 residues. CDR3 in DNA: TGTGCCAGCAGAGCAGACAGGAAAAATAGCAATCAGCCCCAGCATTTT. This gives the protein CASRADRKNSNQPQHF.

This chain connects TRBV15 to TRBJ2-3; D is ambiguous. The germline CDR1 and CDR2 sequences are LNHNV and YYDKDF (reference sequence). The CDR3 covers 13 residues. Trimming shortened V by 3 bases and J by 6 bases, and 10 bases separated the two germline ends. The CDR3 DNA reads TGTGCCACCAGCAGCCACAAGGCGGATACGCAGTATTTT. This sequence encodes CATSSHKADTQYF. Full variable domain (rest looked up from reference TRBV15 and TRBJ2-3): DAMVIQNPRYQVTQFGKPVTLSCSQTLNHNVMYWYQQKSSQAPKLLFHYYDKDFNNEADTPDNFQSRRPNTSFCFLDIRSPGLGDTAMYLCATSSHKADTQYFGPGTRLTVL.

This chain connects TRBV29-1 to TRBJ1-2; tentative D call: TRBD1 (5 bases). Germline V gene data show CDR1 as SQVTM and CDR2 as ANQGSEA. The CDR3 consists of 12 residues. V dropped 3 bases and J dropped 7 bases, with 12 bases sitting between them. In DNA, the CDR3 is TGCAGCGTTGAGCAGGGTTTGATTGGCTACACCTTC. It encodes CSVEQGLIGYTF.

This clonotype was detected a few times. Mismatch with germline at one junction end may stem from a read error. The chain recombines TRBV4-3 with TRBJ2-7; possibly TRBD1 for D (6 bases). CDR3 length equals 15 residues. In germline, CDR1 is LGHNA, CDR2 YSLEER. Here the CDR3 DNA reads TGCACCAGCAGCCAGGACAGTAATCAACCCTACGAGCAGTACTTC. Translation: CTSSQDSNQPYEQYF.

The rearrangement links TRBV5-1 to TRBJ2-3; a weak D match, TRBD1 (5 bases). CDR1 is SGHRS and CDR2 is YFSETQ in the germline V gene. There are 14 residues in the CDR3. The V and J ends lost 0 bases and 4 bases respectively, with 9 bases between them. The CDR3 is CASSLDQGSDTQYF. DNA of the CDR3: TGCGCCAGCAGCTTGGACCAGGGTTCAGATACGCAGTATTTT.

In its sample, this clonotype was seen many times. The chain employs TRBV4-3 and TRBJ1-1; the match to TRBD1 covers 11 bases. Looked up from germline, CDR1 is LGHNA and CDR2 is YSLEER. With V trimmed by 0 bases and J by 4 bases, 4 bases remained unmatched. The CDR3 runs 16 residues. The CDR3 is CASSQDIGTGGTEAFF. CDR3 DNA sequence: TGCGCCAGCAGCCAAGATATTGGGACAGGGGGCACTGAAGCTTTCTTT.

This clonotype was observed at least ten times. The chain uses TRBV7-2 and TRBJ2-7, with TRBD1 matching over 8 bases. Germline V lookup: CDR1 SGHTA, CDR2 FQGNSA. V lost 1 base to trimming and J lost 3 bases; unmatched junction nucleotides: 2. CDR3 length: 14 amino acids. In DNA, the CDR3 is TGTGCCAGCAGCTTAGATGGGACAGGCTACGAGCAGTACTTC. Protein: CASSLDGTGYEQYF.

This clonotype was detected many times. This chain uses TRBV4-1 with TRBJ2-7; perhaps TRBD1 as D (5 bases). This CDR3 spans 14 amino acids. Germline CDR1 is MGHRA and CDR2 is YSYEKL. V lost 5 bases, J lost 4 bases, and 15 bases lay in between. For the CDR3, the DNA is TGCGCCAGCAGCACGGGTCCCAGGGTTTACGAGCAGTACTTC. Protein product: CASSTGPRVYEQYF.

The V call is TRBV15, the J call TRBJ2-1; D might be TRBD1 or TRBD2, each matching 6 bases. Germline V gene data show CDR1 as LNHNV and CDR2 as YYDKDF (reference sequence). The V and J ends lost 5 bases and 3 bases respectively, with 17 bases between them. The CDR3 sequence is 16 residues long. The CDR3 coding sequence is TGTGCCACCAGCTCCCTTAGAGGGGGGAACTACAATGAGCAGTTCTTC. This encodes CATSSLRGGNYNEQFF.

Points on this clonotype: A much bigger clone sits one base away, suggesting this may be a read error. This chain links TRBV29-1 with TRBJ2-1, with D perhaps TRBD2 (6 bases). Per the germline V gene, CDR1 is SQVTM and CDR2 is ANQGSEA. This CDR3 spans 14 amino acids. V dropped 3 bases and J dropped 8 bases, with 17 bases sitting between them. The CDR3 nucleotides are TGCAGCGTTGAGACGGGACTCACCGGGGATGAGCAGTTCTTC. Its protein is CSVETGLTGDEQFF.

This clonotype occurred a few times. V and J are TRBV29-1 and TRBJ2-7, with D maybe TRBD1 (5 bases). Trimming cost V 4 bases and J 4 bases, with 14 bases left between them. The CDR3 consists of 13 residues. Per the germline V gene, CDR1 is SQVTM and CDR2 is ANQGSEA. CDR3 loop: CSVGQPPPYEQYF. DNA of the CDR3: TGCAGCGTTGGACAGCCTCCACCTTACGAGCAGTACTTC.

V usage is TRBV2 and J usage is TRBJ2-2; D gene unclear. Trimming shortened V by 1 base and J by 4 bases, and 10 bases separated the two germline ends. Germline assignment: CDR1 SNHLY and CDR2 FYNNEI. The CDR3 runs 15 residues. CDR3 nucleotide sequence: TGTGCCAGCAGTGAAGGACGCGTTGGCACCGGGGAGCTGTTTTTT. This encodes CASSEGRVGTGELFF.